This T cell receptor beta chain was observed in a study of long-term antiretroviral therapy in people with HIV. Investigators performed immunoSEQ version v3.0 at survey level. The table came from immunoSEQ multiplex PCR; TCRdb's copy has only in-frame clones and leaves some out. This repertoire shows approximately 35,000 clones, 94% found once; its top ten account for about 4%. The germline CDR1 and CDR2 sequences are KGHSH and LQKENI. The CDR3 is made up of 14 amino acids. With 0 bases removed from V and 5 bases from J, the gap between germline ends came to 10 bases. United States facilities provided treatment to all participants with HIV.

This TCR derives from a woman aged 50 to 65 with HIV. The chain carries TRBV18 and TRBJ2-5; D possibly corresponds to TRBD1 (6 bases). The starting material was unsorted PBMCs, obtained 5.1 years after starting antiretroviral therapy. CDR3 sequence: CASSPPAGDETQYF. The CDR3 DNA reads as TGTGCCAGCTCACCACCGGCAGGGGATGAGACCCAGTACTTC.